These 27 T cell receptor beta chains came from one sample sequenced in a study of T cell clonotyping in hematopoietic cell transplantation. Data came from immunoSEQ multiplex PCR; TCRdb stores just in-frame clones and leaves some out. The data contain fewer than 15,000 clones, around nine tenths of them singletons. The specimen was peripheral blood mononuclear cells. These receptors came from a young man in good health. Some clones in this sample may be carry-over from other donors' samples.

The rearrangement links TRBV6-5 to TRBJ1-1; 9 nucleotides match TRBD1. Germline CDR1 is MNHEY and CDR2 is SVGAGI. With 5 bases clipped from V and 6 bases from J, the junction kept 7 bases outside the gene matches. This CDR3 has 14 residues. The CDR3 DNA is TGTGCCAGCAGTCAAGGGACAGGGCGGGCTGAAGCTTTCTTT. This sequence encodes CASSQGTGRAEAFF.

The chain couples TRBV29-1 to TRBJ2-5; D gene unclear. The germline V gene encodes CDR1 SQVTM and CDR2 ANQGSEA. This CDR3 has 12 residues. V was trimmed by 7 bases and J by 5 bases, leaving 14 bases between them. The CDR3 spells CSARGSLETQYF. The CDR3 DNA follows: TGCAGCGCCCGTGGTTCGCTGGAGACCCAGTACTTC.

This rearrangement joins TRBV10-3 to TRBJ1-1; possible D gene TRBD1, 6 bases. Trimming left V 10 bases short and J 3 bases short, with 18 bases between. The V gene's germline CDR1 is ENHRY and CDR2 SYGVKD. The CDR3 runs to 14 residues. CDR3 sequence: CATTKGEAYTEAFF. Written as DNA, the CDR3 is TGTGCCACGACAAAGGGGGAGGCTTACACTGAAGCTTTCTTT.

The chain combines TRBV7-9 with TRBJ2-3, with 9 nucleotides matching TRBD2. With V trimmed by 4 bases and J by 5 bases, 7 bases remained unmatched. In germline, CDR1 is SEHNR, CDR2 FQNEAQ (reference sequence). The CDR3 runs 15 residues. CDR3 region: CASSSSSGRLDTQYF. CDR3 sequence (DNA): TGTGCCAGCAGCTCCTCCAGCGGGAGGTTAGATACGCAGTATTTT.

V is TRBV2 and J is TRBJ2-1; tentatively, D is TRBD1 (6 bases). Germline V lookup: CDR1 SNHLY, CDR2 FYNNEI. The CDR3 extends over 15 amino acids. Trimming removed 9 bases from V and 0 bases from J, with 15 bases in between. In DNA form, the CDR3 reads TGTGCCAGTAAGAGACAGGAGAGCTCCTACAATGAGCAGTTCTTC. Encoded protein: CASKRQESSYNEQFF.

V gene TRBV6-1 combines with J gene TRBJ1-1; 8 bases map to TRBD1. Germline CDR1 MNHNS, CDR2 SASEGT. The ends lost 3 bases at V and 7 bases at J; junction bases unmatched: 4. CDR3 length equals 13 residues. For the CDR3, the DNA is TGTGCCAGCAGTGACTGGACAGGGTTTGAAGCTTTCTTT. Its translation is CASSDWTGFEAFF.

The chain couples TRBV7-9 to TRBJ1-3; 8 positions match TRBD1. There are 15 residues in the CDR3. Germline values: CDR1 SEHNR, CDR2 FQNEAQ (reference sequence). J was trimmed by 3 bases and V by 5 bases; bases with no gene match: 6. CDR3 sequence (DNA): TGTGCCAGCAGCGCTCAGGGGGCTGGTGGAAACACCATATATTTT. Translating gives CASSAQGAGGNTIYF.

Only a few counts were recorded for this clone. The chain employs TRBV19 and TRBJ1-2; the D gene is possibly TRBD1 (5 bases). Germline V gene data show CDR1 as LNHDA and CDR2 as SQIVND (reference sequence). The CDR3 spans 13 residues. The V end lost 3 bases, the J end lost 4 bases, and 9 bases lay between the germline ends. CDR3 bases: TGTGCCAGTAGTATTCAGGGCTCCTATGGCTACACCTTC. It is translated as CASSIQGSYGYTF.

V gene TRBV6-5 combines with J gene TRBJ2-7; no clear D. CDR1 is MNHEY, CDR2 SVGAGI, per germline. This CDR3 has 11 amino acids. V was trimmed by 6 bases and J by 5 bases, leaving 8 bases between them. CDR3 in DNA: TGTGCCAGCAGAAAATTGGACGAGCAGTACTTC. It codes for CASRKLDEQYF.

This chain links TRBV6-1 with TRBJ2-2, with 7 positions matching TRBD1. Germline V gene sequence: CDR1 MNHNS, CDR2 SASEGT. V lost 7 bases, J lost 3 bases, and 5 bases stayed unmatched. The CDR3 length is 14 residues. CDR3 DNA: TGTGCCAGCAAGGAACAGGGGCACACCGGGGAGCTGTTTTTT. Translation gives CASKEQGHTGELFF.

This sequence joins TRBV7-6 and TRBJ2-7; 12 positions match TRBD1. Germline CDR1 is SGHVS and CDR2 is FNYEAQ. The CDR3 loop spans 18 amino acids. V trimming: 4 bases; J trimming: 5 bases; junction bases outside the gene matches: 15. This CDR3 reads CASSSDNPVGQGANEQYF. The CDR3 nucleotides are TGTGCCAGCAGCTCCGATAATCCTGTGGGACAGGGGGCTAACGAGCAGTACTTC.

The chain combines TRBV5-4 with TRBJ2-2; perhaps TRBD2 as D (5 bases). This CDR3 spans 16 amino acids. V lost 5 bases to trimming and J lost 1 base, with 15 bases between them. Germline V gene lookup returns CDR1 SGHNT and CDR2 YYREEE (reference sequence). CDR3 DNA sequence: TGTGCCAGCAGTCCCACACTCACTAGGAACACCGGGGAGCTGTTTTTT. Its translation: CASSPTLTRNTGELFF.

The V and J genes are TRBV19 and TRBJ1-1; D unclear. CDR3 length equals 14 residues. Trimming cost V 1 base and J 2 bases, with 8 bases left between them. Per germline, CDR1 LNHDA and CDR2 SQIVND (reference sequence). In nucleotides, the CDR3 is TGTGCCAGTAGTATAGTACGTTACAACACTGAAGCTTTCTTT. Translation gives CASSIVRYNTEAFF.

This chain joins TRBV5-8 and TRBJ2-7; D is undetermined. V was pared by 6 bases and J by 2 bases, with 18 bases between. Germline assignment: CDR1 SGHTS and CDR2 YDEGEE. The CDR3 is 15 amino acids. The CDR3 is CASTKMMAVAYEQYF. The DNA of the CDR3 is TGTGCCAGCACCAAAATGATGGCGGTCGCCTACGAGCAGTACTTC. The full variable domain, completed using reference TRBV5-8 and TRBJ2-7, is EAGVTQSPTHLIKTRGQQATLRCSPISGHTSVYWYQQALGLGLQFLLWYDEGEERNRGNFPPRFSGRQFPNYSSELNVNALELEDSALYLCASTKMMAVAYEQYFGPGTRLTVT.

The CDR3 region has the DNA TGTGCCAGCAGTTTGGGATTCGGGGGACAGGGAGACATTCAGTACTTC. This codes for CASSLGFGGQGDIQYF. This rearrangement joins TRBV27 to TRBJ2-4; 9 nucleotides align to TRBD1. In germline, CDR1 is MNHEY, CDR2 SMNVEV (reference sequence). This CDR3 has 16 residues. The V and J ends lost 3 bases and 8 bases, in that order; junction bases with no gene match: 11.

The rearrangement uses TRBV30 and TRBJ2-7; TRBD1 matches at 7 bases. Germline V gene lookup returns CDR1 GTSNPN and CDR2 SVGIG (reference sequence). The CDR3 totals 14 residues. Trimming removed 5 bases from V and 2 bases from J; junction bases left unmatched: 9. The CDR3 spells CAWHHGQVPYEQYF. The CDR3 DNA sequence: TGTGCCTGGCACCACGGACAGGTCCCCTACGAGCAGTACTTC.

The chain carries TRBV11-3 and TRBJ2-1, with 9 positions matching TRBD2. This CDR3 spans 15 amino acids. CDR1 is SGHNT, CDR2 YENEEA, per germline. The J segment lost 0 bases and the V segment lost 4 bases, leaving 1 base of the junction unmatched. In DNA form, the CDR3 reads TGTGCCAGCAGCTATAGCGGGAGCTCCTACAATGAGCAGTTCTTC. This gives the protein CASSYSGSSYNEQFF.

The CDR3 is CASSGTSGSLYEQYF. Here the CDR3 DNA reads TGTGCCAGCAGTGGAACTAGCGGGAGTTTGTACGAGCAGTACTTC. The V and J genes are TRBV2 and TRBJ2-7, with 11 bases fitting TRBD2. The CDR3 is 15 amino acids. With 4 bases clipped from V and 4 bases from J, the junction kept 6 bases outside the gene matches. Germline V lookup: CDR1 SNHLY, CDR2 FYNNEI.

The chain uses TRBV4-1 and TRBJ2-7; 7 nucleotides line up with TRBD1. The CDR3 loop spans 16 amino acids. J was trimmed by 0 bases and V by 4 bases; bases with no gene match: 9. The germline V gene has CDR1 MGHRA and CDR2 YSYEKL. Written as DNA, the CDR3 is TGCGCCAGCAGCCCCTCCGGGACAGTGAGCTCCTACGAGCAGTACTTC. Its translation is CASSPSGTVSSYEQYF.

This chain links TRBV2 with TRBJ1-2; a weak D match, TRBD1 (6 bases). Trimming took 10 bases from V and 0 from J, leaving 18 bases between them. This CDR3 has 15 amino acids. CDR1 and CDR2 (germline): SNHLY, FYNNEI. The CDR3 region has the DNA TGTGCCATCCGGGACCGAGGACAGTCTAACTATGGCTACACCTTC. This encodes CAIRDRGQSNYGYTF. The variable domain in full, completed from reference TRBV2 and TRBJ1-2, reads EPEVTQTPSHQVTQMGQEVILRCVPISNHLYFYWYRQILGQKVEFLVSFYNNEISEKSEIFDDQFSVERPDGSNFTLKIRSTKLEDSAMYFCAIRDRGQSNYGYTFGSGTRLTVV.

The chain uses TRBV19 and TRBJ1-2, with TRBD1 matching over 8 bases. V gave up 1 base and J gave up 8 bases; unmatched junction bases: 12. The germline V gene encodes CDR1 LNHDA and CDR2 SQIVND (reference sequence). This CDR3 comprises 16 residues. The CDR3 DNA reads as TGTGCCAGTAGTATAGGACGGCAGGGGGCGAGAGGAGGCTACACCTTC. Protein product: CASSIGRQGARGGYTF.

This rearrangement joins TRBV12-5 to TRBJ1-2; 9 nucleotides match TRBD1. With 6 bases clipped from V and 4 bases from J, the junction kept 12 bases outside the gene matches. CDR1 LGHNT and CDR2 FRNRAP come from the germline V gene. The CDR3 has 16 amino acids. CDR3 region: CASGPLHRGRAYGYTF. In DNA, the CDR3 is TGTGCTAGTGGCCCCCTTCACAGGGGGCGAGCCTATGGCTACACCTTC.

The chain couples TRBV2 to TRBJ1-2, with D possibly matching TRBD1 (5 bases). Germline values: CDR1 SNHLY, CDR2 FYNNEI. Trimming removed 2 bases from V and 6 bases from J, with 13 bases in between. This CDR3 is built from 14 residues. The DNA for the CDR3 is TGTGCCAGCAGTGAATCGGCAGGGCGGCATGGCTACACCTTC. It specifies CASSESAGRHGYTF. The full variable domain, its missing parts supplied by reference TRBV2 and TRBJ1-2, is EPEVTQTPSHQVTQMGQEVILRCVPISNHLYFYWYRQILGQKVEFLVSFYNNEISEKSEIFDDQFSVERPDGSNFTLKIRSTKLEDSAMYFCASSESAGRHGYTFGSGTRLTVV.

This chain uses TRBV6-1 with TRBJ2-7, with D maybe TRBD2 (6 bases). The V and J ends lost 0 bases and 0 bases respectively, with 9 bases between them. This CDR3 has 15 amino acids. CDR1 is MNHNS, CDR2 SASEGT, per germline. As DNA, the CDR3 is TGTGCCAGCAGTGAAGCCTGGAGGGGCTCCTACGAGCAGTACTTC. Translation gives CASSEAWRGSYEQYF.

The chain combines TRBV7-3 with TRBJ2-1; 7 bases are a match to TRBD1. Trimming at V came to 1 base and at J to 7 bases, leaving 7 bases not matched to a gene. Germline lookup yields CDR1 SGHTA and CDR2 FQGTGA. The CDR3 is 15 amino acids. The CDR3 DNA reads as TGTGCCAGCAGCTTAAAGGCAGGGGGTAGGAATGAGCAGTTCTTC. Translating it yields CASSLKAGGRNEQFF.

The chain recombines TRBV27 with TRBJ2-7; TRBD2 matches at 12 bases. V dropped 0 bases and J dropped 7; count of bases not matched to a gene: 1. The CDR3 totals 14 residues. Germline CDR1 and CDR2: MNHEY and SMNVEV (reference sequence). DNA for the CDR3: TGTGCCAGCAGTTTATCCGGACTAGCGGGAGAGCAGTACTTC. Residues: CASSLSGLAGEQYF.

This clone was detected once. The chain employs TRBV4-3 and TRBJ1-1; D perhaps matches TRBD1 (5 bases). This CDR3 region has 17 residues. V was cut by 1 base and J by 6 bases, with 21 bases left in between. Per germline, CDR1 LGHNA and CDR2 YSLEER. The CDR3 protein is CASSQAPDRASIAEAFF. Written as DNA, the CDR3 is TGCGCCAGCAGCCAAGCCCCTGACAGAGCTAGTATAGCTGAAGCTTTCTTT.